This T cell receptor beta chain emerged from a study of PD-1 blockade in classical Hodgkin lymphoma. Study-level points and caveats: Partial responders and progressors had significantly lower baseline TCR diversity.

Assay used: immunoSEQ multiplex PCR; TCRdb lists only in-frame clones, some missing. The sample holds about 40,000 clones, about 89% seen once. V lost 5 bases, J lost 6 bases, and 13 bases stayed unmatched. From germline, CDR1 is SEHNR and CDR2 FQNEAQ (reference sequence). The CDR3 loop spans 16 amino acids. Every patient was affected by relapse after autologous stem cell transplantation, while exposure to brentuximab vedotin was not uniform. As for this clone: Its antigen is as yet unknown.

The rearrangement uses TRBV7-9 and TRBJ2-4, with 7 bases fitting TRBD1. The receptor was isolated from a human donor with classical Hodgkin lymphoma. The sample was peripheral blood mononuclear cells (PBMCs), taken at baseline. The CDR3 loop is CASSTRQGNWGNIQYF. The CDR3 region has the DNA TGTGCCAGCAGCACCCGACAGGGTAATTGGGGAAACATTCAGTACTTC.